Presented here are 5 T cell receptor beta chains from one specimen sequenced in a study of T cell responses to AZD1222 COVID-19 vaccine. Repertoires were generated with immunoSEQ multiplex PCR, while TCRdb's copy carries only in-frame clones and drops some. The sample comprises some 180,000 clones, roughly nine tenths of which are singletons, and 1.7% rests with the top ten. Sequencing was performed on peripheral blood, taken 28 days after the second AZD1222 dose. These TCRs come from an adult who received the AZD1222 COVID-19 vaccine.

This chain joins TRBV29-1 and TRBJ2-5, with D possibly TRBD2 on 6 matching bases. Germline V gene data show CDR1 as SQVTM and CDR2 as ANQGSEA. This CDR3 comprises 12 residues. The V end lost 6 bases, the J end lost 9 bases, and 17 bases lay between the germline ends. CDR3 sequence reads: CSVDIAVPAQYF. In DNA, the CDR3 is TGCAGCGTCGATATAGCGGTCCCGGCCCAGTACTTC. The full variable domain, its missing parts supplied by reference TRBV29-1 and TRBJ2-5, is SAVISQKPSRDICQRGTSLTIQCQVDSQVTMMFWYRQQPGQSLTLIATANQGSEATYESGFVIDKFPISRPNLTFSTLTVSNMSPEDSSIYLCSVDIAVPAQYFGPGTRLLVL.

This sequence joins TRBV6-2 or TRBV6-3 and TRBJ1-6, with 7 bases matching TRBD1. Germline lookup yields CDR1 MNHEY and CDR2 SVGEGT. Trimming took 6 bases from V and 4 from J; bases not matched to a gene: 6. The length of the CDR3 is 15 residues. CDR3 sequence reads: CASSKRTGYNSPLHF. The CDR3 DNA reads TGTGCCAGCAGCAAGAGGACAGGTTATAATTCACCCCTCCACTTT.

The rearrangement joins TRBV3-1 (or the pseudogene TRBV3-2) to TRBJ1-3; unclear D gene. Germline CDR1 is LGHDT and CDR2 is YNNKEL (reference sequence). V was pared by 1 base and J by 2 bases, with 6 bases between. This CDR3 has 14 residues. CDR3 nucleotides: TGTGCCAGCAGCCAAGGGAACCCTGGAAACACCATATATTTT. Protein sequence: CASSQGNPGNTIYF.

J is TRBJ1-4 and V is TRBV30; no clear D gene. V lost 2 bases to trimming and J lost 5 bases, with 12 bases between them. Looked up from germline, CDR1 is GTSNPN and CDR2 is SVGIG (reference sequence). This CDR3 is built from 14 residues. The CDR3 sequence: CAWSRTGINEKLFF. CDR3 nucleotide sequence: TGTGCCTGGAGTAGAACGGGCATAAATGAAAAACTGTTTTTT.

V gene TRBV18 combines with J gene TRBJ2-5; 12 positions agree with TRBD1. CDR3 length equals 16 residues. V lost 2 bases and J lost 1; bases outside the gene matches: 2. CDR1 and CDR2 (germline): KGHSH, LQKENI. CDR3 loop: CASSPRDRGLQETQYF. In nucleotides, the CDR3 is TGTGCCAGCTCACCAAGGGACAGGGGGCTCCAAGAGACCCAGTACTTC.